Below, 30 T cell receptor beta chains from the same sample are listed, as sequenced in a study of long-term antiretroviral therapy in people with HIV. Running of the v3.0 immunoSEQ assay took place at survey level. Sequenced by immunoSEQ multiplex PCR; TCRdb stores in-frame clones only, minus some. The sample has fewer than 45,000 clones, approximately 85% seen once. Sequenced material: unsorted PBMCs, taken 2.2 years after starting antiretroviral therapy. These receptors all stem from a man in his late teens or twenties with HIV.

The V and J genes are TRBV5-1 and TRBJ2-1; tentatively, D is TRBD2 (7 bases). CDR1 SGHRS and CDR2 YFSETQ come from the germline V gene. The CDR3 extends over 18 amino acids. The germline V and J ends were trimmed by 1 base and 3 bases, with 20 bases remaining between them. This CDR3 is CASSLFAGDGGLYNEQFF. DNA of the CDR3: TGCGCCAGCAGCTTGTTCGCCGGGGACGGGGGGCTCTACAATGAGCAGTTCTTC.

The chain couples TRBV2 to TRBJ2-7, with D perhaps being TRBD1 or TRBD2 (5 bases each). Germline CDR1 and CDR2: SNHLY and FYNNEI. V dropped 5 bases and J dropped 2 bases, with 7 bases sitting between them. This CDR3 is 12 amino acids long. The CDR3 reads CASSWDAYEQYF. The CDR3 bases are TGTGCCAGCAGTTGGGACGCCTACGAGCAGTACTTC.

The chain combines TRBV6-1 with TRBJ1-1; TRBD1 agrees at 10 bases. The CDR3 consists of 13 residues. Germline V gives CDR1 MNHNS, CDR2 SASEGT. The V gene end was trimmed by 11 bases and the J gene end by 5 bases; junction bases not matched to a gene: 8. The CDR3 bases are TGTGCCGGGGGACAGGGGTTGGATACTGAAGCTTTCTTT. This translates into CAGGQGLDTEAFF.

CDR3 loop: CATSGRGIETQYF. CDR3 DNA sequence: TGTGCCACCAGCGGAAGAGGAATTGAGACCCAGTACTTC. The gene calls are TRBV15 and TRBJ2-5; D is unresolved. Deletions cut 5 bases from V and 5 bases from J, with 12 bases between. This CDR3 has 13 residues. Germline CDR1 and CDR2: LNHNV and YYDKDF (reference sequence).

The J gene is TRBJ1-2, the V gene TRBV7-9, with 9 bases lining up with TRBD1. After removal of 4 bases from V and 7 bases from J, the junction contained 19 bases not matched to a gene. From germline, CDR1 is SEHNR and CDR2 FQNEAQ (reference sequence). The CDR3 is 18 residues long. In DNA, the CDR3 is TGTGCCAGCAGCTCCTTTTCAGCAGCACACAGGGGGCCGGGTGGCTACACCTTC. This codes for CASSSFSAAHRGPGGYTF. The complete variable domain, with remaining parts taken from reference TRBV7-9 and TRBJ1-2, reads DTGVSQNPRHKITKRGQNVTFRCDPISEHNRLYWYRQTLGQGPEFLTYFQNEAQLEKSRLLSDRFSAERPKGSFSTLEIQRTEQGDSAMYLCASSSFSAAHRGPGGYTFGSGTRLTVV.

This chain joins TRBV7-3 and TRBJ2-1; 12 nucleotides match TRBD2. This CDR3 comprises 14 residues. Trimming cost V 5 bases and J 9 bases; bases outside gene matches: 5. CDR1 SGHTA and CDR2 FQGTGA come from the germline V gene. DNA for the CDR3: TGTGCCAGCAGCCCTGGACTAGCGGGGTCTGAGCAGTTCTTC. This translates into CASSPGLAGSEQFF. Full variable domain (missing parts from reference TRBV7-3 and TRBJ2-1): GAGVSQTPSNKVTEKGKYVELRCDPISGHTALYWYRQSLGQGPEFLIYFQGTGAADDSGLPNDRFFAVRPEGSVSTLKIQRTERGDSAVYLCASSPGLAGSEQFFGPGTRLTVL.

This sequence joins TRBV15 and TRBJ1-2, with 7 positions matching TRBD1. Germline V CDR1 and CDR2: LNHNV, YYDKDF (reference sequence). The V gene end was trimmed by 0 bases and the J gene end by 8 bases; junction bases not matched to a gene: 6. The CDR3 sequence is 14 residues long. The CDR3 loop is CATSRDRQGRGYTF. CDR3 coding DNA: TGTGCCACCAGCAGAGATCGACAGGGCCGCGGCTACACCTTC.

This chain connects TRBV4-2 to TRBJ2-1; TRBD1 agrees at 9 bases. The CDR3 is 14 residues long. V dropped 3 bases and J dropped 9; count of bases not matched to a gene: 6. Germline loops: CDR1 LGHNA, CDR2 YNFKEQ. For the CDR3, the DNA is TGTGCCAGCAGCCAGGGACAGGGACCGGCTGAGCAGTTCTTC. Protein: CASSQGQGPAEQFF.

This chain connects TRBV4-3 to TRBJ2-4, with a tentative D call TRBD1 (6 bases). Trimming took 2 bases from V and 6 from J, leaving 17 bases between them. CDR3 size: 16 residues. Per germline, CDR1 LGHNA and CDR2 YSLEER. The CDR3 coding sequence is TGCGCCAGCAGCCAAACAAACACAGGGTGGACAAACATTCAGTACTTC. Its translation: CASSQTNTGWTNIQYF.

DNA for the CDR3: TGTGCCTGGAGTCTGAACAGGGGAGATCAGCCCCAGCATTTT. As protein: CAWSLNRGDQPQHF. The chain couples TRBV30 to TRBJ1-5, with 7 positions matching TRBD1. CDR1 is GTSNPN, CDR2 SVGIG, per germline (reference sequence). Trimming at V came to 2 bases and at J to 5 bases, leaving 6 bases not matched to a gene. The CDR3 spans 14 residues.

The chain uses TRBV9 and TRBJ2-7; D perhaps matches TRBD2 (6 bases). Trimming removed 0 bases from V and 2 bases from J, with 12 bases in between. The germline gives CDR1 SGDLS, CDR2 YYNGEE. This CDR3 comprises 15 residues. CDR3 loop: CASSVDGTGPYEQYF. The DNA of the CDR3 is TGTGCCAGCAGCGTAGACGGGACTGGCCCCTACGAGCAGTACTTC. Based on the CDR3 plus reference TRBV9 and TRBJ2-7, the full variable domain is DSGVTQTPKHLITATGQRVTLRCSPRSGDLSVYWYQQSLDQGLQFLIQYYNGEERAKGNILERFSAQQFPDLHSELNLSSLELGDSALYFCASSVDGTGPYEQYFGPGTRLTVT.

Comments on this clone: One end of the junction does not line up with germline, which may come from a read error. This chain joins TRBV15 and TRBJ2-7; TRBD1 or TRBD2 may be the D gene (7 bases each). Germline CDR1 LNHNV, CDR2 YYDKDF (reference sequence). This CDR3 has 15 amino acids. CDR3 sequence reads: CATSGDREGSSEQYF. The CDR3 DNA reads TGTGCCACCAGCGGAGACAGGGAGGGCTCTTCCGAGCAGTACTTC.

The chain links TRBV27 to TRBJ2-7; D might be TRBD2 (5 bases). CDR1 and CDR2 (germline): MNHEY, SMNVEV (reference sequence). The CDR3 runs to 13 residues. V was clipped by 6 bases and J by 7 bases, with 16 bases between them. The CDR3 is CASSRADGAEQYF. The CDR3 DNA follows: TGTGCCAGCAGCCGAGCGGACGGAGCTGAGCAGTACTTC.

The CDR3 here is CASGRLNTEAFF. DNA of the CDR3: TGTGCCAGCGGAAGATTGAACACTGAAGCTTTCTTT. The rearrangement links TRBV2 to TRBJ1-1; no firm D call. Germline V gives CDR1 SNHLY, CDR2 FYNNEI. There are 12 residues in the CDR3. The V end lost 8 bases, the J end lost 0 bases, and 7 bases lay between the germline ends.

The V gene is TRBV4-1, the J gene TRBJ1-1; the D gene is possibly TRBD1 (6 bases). Trimming pared 4 bases from V and 2 bases from J, leaving 20 bases between. The CDR3 consists of 17 residues. Per the germline V gene, CDR1 is MGHRA and CDR2 is YSYEKL. CDR3 sequence reads: CASSRLPAGDANTEAFF. Written as DNA, the CDR3 is TGCGCCAGCAGCCGTCTCCCAGCAGGGGACGCAAACACTGAAGCTTTCTTT.

The gene calls are TRBV5-8 and TRBJ2-7, with TRBD2 matching 12 bases. Per germline, CDR1 SGHTS and CDR2 YDEGEE. V lost 10 bases, J lost 4 bases, and 6 bases stayed unmatched. This CDR3 contains 13 residues. CDR3: CAGPSGRVYEQYF. The CDR3 DNA reads TGTGCCGGCCCTAGCGGGAGGGTGTACGAGCAGTACTTC.

The chain uses TRBV10-2 and TRBJ2-7; 14 bases are a match to TRBD2. The J segment lost 6 bases and the V segment lost 6 bases, leaving 13 bases of the junction unmatched. The CDR3 has 17 residues. The germline CDR1 and CDR2 sequences are WSHSY and SAAADI. CDR3 amino acids: CASSDKTSGGAGAEQYF. DNA of the CDR3: TGCGCCAGCAGCGATAAGACTAGCGGGGGGGCCGGCGCCGAGCAGTACTTC.

The rearrangement joins TRBV9 to TRBJ2-7; 9 bases line up with TRBD2. V lost 0 bases, J lost 2 bases, and 0 bases stayed unmatched. The CDR3 is 14 amino acids. Germline V gene lookup returns CDR1 SGDLS and CDR2 YYNGEE. In DNA, the CDR3 is TGTGCCAGCAGCGTAGGCGGGGGGGCCTACGAGCAGTACTTC. This codes for CASSVGGGAYEQYF.

The V and J genes are TRBV5-1 and TRBJ1-1; no clear D. This CDR3 is built from 13 residues. Between the trimmed V and J ends, which lost 6 bases and 1 base, there was a span of 10 bases. Germline V CDR1 and CDR2: SGHRS, YFSETQ. The CDR3 coding sequence is TGCGCCAGCACCGGACGCCCGAACACTGAAGCTTTCTTT. Translating it yields CASTGRPNTEAFF.

The chain couples TRBV7-2 to TRBJ2-5; 8 bases map to TRBD2. The CDR3 is 16 amino acids. Germline CDR1 and CDR2: SGHTA and FQGNSA. The J segment lost 5 bases and the V segment lost 0 bases, leaving 8 bases of the junction unmatched. CDR3 in amino acids: CASSLARREGLETQYF. CDR3 coding DNA: TGTGCCAGCAGCTTAGCGCGCCGGGAGGGCCTTGAGACCCAGTACTTC. The full variable domain, rest sourced from reference TRBV7-2 and TRBJ2-5, is GAGVSQSPSNKVTEKGKDVELRCDPISGHTALYWYRQSLGQGLEFLIYFQGNSAPDKSGLPSDRFSAERTGGSVSTLTIQRTQQEDSAVYLCASSLARREGLETQYFGPGTRLLVL.

The chain carries TRBV6-1 and TRBJ1-5; D remains unclear. CDR1 MNHNS and CDR2 SASEGT come from the germline V gene. The V and J ends lost 3 bases and 1 base respectively, with 7 bases between them. This CDR3 region has 14 residues. Here the CDR3 DNA reads TGTGCCAGCAGTGACCGTGGGAGCAATCAGCCCCAGCATTTT. Translated: CASSDRGSNQPQHF.

The chain combines TRBV20-1 with TRBJ1-1; D unresolved. CDR3 length: 11 amino acids. Germline V lookup: CDR1 DFQATT, CDR2 SNEGSKA (reference sequence). V was pared by 7 bases and J by 0 bases, with 6 bases between. This chain's CDR3 is CSGGVNTEAFF. In DNA form, the CDR3 reads TGCAGTGGCGGAGTGAACACTGAAGCTTTCTTT.

The rearrangement joins TRBV7-8 to TRBJ1-4; D may be TRBD1 (5 bases). The CDR3 runs to 14 residues. The ends were cut back, 8 bases at V and 7 bases at J, with 17 bases in the middle. Germline V lookup: CDR1 SGHVS, CDR2 FQNEAQ. The DNA for the CDR3 is TGTGCCAGCTCTGGGGGGACGCCCCCTGAAAAACTGTTTTTT. Protein sequence: CASSGGTPPEKLFF.

This rearrangement joins TRBV25-1 to TRBJ1-1; D not resolved. Looked up from germline, CDR1 is MGHDK and CDR2 is SYGVNS. Trimming shortened V by 2 bases and J by 4 bases, and 11 bases separated the two germline ends. The CDR3 has 14 residues. The CDR3: CASSEVGRSTEAFF. For the CDR3, the DNA is TGTGCCAGCAGTGAAGTAGGTCGTAGCACTGAAGCTTTCTTT.

This clone was seen more than once but under ten times. The V call is TRBV5-4, the J call TRBJ1-4; D is perhaps TRBD1 (5 bases). Between the trimmed V and J ends, which lost 4 bases and 7 bases, there was a span of 17 bases. The germline gives CDR1 SGHNT, CDR2 YYREEE (reference sequence). The CDR3 is made up of 15 amino acids. The CDR3 reads CASSPQGPRSEKLFF. CDR3 sequence (DNA): TGTGCCAGCAGCCCCCAGGGACCCAGGAGTGAAAAACTGTTTTTT.

The chain uses TRBV5-1 and TRBJ1-2, with 7 bases that match TRBD1. The CDR3 is 14 residues long. Germline CDR1 SGHRS, CDR2 YFSETQ. V dropped 3 bases and J dropped 3; count of bases not matched to a gene: 5. CDR3 in DNA: TGCGCCAGCAGCTACCGAGGGGGCGACTATGGCTACACCTTC. This sequence encodes CASSYRGGDYGYTF.

The rearrangement joins TRBV6-1 to TRBJ2-7; D unclear. There are 13 residues in the CDR3. V lost 0 bases to trimming and J lost 4 bases, with 7 bases between them. Germline CDR1 MNHNS, CDR2 SASEGT. CDR3: CASSEALPYEQYF. CDR3 bases: TGTGCCAGCAGTGAAGCGCTACCTTACGAGCAGTACTTC.

The chain carries TRBV5-4 and TRBJ2-1; either TRBD1 or TRBD2 may supply D (6 bases each). The germline gives CDR1 SGHNT, CDR2 YYREEE (reference sequence). The CDR3 sequence is 16 residues long. Trimming pared 2 bases from V and 0 bases from J, leaving 12 bases between. CDR3 nucleotides: TGTGCCAGCAGCTTAACCCGGGGGCCCTCCTACAATGAGCAGTTCTTC. This sequence encodes CASSLTRGPSYNEQFF.

The rearrangement joins TRBV4-3 to TRBJ2-2, with D perhaps being TRBD1 or TRBD2 (5 bases each). V was pared by 0 bases and J by 1 base, with 21 bases between. There are 20 residues in the CDR3. Germline V gene lookup returns CDR1 LGHNA and CDR2 YSLEER. As DNA, the CDR3 is TGCGCCAGCAGCCAAGAATTGGGAGCTCTAGGACATGGGAACACCGGGGAGCTGTTTTTT. This translates into CASSQELGALGHGNTGELFF.

The gene calls are TRBV12-5 and TRBJ1-4; 8 bases are shared with TRBD1. This CDR3 has 14 residues. With V trimmed by 6 bases and J by 2 bases, 2 bases remained unmatched. Germline V gene sequence: CDR1 LGHNT, CDR2 FRNRAP. The CDR3 region is CASGTGATNEKLFF. The CDR3, as DNA: TGTGCTAGTGGGACAGGGGCGACTAATGAAAAACTGTTTTTT.